Listed below are T cell receptor beta chains from one sample, sequenced in a study of cytomegalovirus exposure and HLA in healthy donors. Method: immunoSEQ multiplex PCR; TCRdb's copy keeps in-frame clones and lacks some. The repertoire has some 190,000 clones, around 83% of them found once; the top ten carry approximately 1.6%. The source material was PBMCs. The receptor set was obtained from a man in his forties in good health and CMV-seropositive. CDR3s include the opening cysteine and the closing phenylalanine or tryptophan. A D gene is named only where the DNA matches it firmly. Some rows have no size entry. The others give once, few or many, or a class for an expanded clone.

J gene	D gene	clone size	V gene	CDR3 DNA	CDR3 protein
TRBJ1-2	-	-	TRBV28	TGTGCCAGCAGTTTAGTAGTCGAAGCTAACTATGGCTACACCTTC	CASSLVVEANYGYTF
TRBJ2-1	TRBD2	-	TRBV5-1	TGCGCCAGCAGCTTGGGAGGACTAGCGGGACGAAATGAGCAGTTCTTC	CASSLGGLAGRNEQFF
TRBJ2-7	TRBD2	-	TRBV7-3	TGTGCCAGCAGCCCCGGGGGGAGCCCCTACGAGCAGTACTTC	CASSPGGSPYEQYF
TRBJ1-1	-	-	TRBV30	TGTGCCTGGAGGTGGGGGGGAGGGAACACTGAAGCTTTCTTT	CAWRWGGGNTEAFF
TRBJ1-2	-	-	TRBV30	TGTGCCTGGTATTCCTGGGGGGGGACCTATGGCTACACCTTC	CAWYSWGGTYGYTF
TRBJ1-2	-	-	TRBV6-5	TGTGCCAGCAGTTACAGACACGAATGGGATGGCTACACCTTC	CASSYRHEWDGYTF
TRBJ2-7	-	-	TRBV28	TGTGCCAGCACCATTGGCCACGAGCAGTACTTC	CASTIGHEQYF
TRBJ1-2	-	-	TRBV19	TGTGCCAGTAGTATTAAGAGTCTAGGTGGCTACACCTTC	CASSIKSLGGYTF
TRBJ2-2	TRBD1	-	TRBV6-4	TGTGCCAGCAGTCGAGACAGGGCCACCGGGGAGCTGTTTTTT	CASSRDRATGELFF
TRBJ2-5	TRBD2	-	TRBV7-2	TGTGCCAGCAGCTTAGATTTAGCGGGAGGGCGGCAAGAGACCCAGTACTTC	CASSLDLAGGRQETQYF
TRBJ2-6	TRBD1	-	TRBV4-1	TGCGCCAGCAGCCATCAGGGGGCGGGCGCTGGGGCCAACGTCCTGACTTTC	CASSHQGAGAGANVLTF
TRBJ1-1	-	-	TRBV5-1	TGCGCCAGCAGCAGCGGAGAGGGTATCACTGAAGCTTTCTTT	CASSSGEGITEAFF
TRBJ1-1	TRBD1	-	TRBV6-1	TGTGCCAGCAGGACAGGGATCGGCACTGAAGCTTTCTTT	CASRTGIGTEAFF
TRBJ1-5	-	once	TRBV28	TGTGCCAGCAGTTTACCAGCAGGGAACGGCAATCAGCCCCAGCATTTT	CASSLPAGNGNQPQHF
TRBJ2-1	TRBD1	-	TRBV6-5	TGTGCCAGCAGGACAGGGGGCAGTGAGAATGAGCAGTTCTTC	CASRTGGSENEQFF
TRBJ2-1	-	once	TRBV18	TGTGCCAGCTCGCCCGACAGAGAGCAGTTCTTC	CASSPDREQFF
TRBJ2-1	-	-	TRBV4-1	TGCGCCAGCAGCCAAGATCCGGGTGGTCACTCCTACAATGAGCAGTTCTTC	CASSQDPGGHSYNEQFF
TRBJ2-1	TRBD2	-	TRBV27	TGTGCCAGCAGCCACCCCCCGACGCTAGCGGGAGATTCGGGTGAGCAGTTCTTC	CASSHPPTLAGDSGEQFF
TRBJ1-5	-	-	TRBV2	TGTGCCAGCAGTTGGGACATACGTAGCAATCAGCCCCAGCATTTT	CASSWDIRSNQPQHF
TRBJ2-7	TRBD1	once	TRBV6-5	TGTGCCCGCAGCCGCCTCGGGACAGGGAGCGCCGAGCAGTACTTC	CARSRLGTGSAEQYF
TRBJ1-2	-	-	TRBV5-1	TGCGCCAGCAATCTTAACGAGGAGGCTGTCTACACCTTC	CASNLNEEAVYTF
TRBJ2-7	TRBD2	-	TRBV19	TGTGCCAGTACCCCTAGCGGGGCATACGAGCAGTACTTC	CASTPSGAYEQYF
TRBJ2-1	TRBD2	-	TRBV6-6	TGTGCCAGCAGGCCCCGGGGGGGGTCTTTGAACGAGCAGTTCTTC	CASRPRGGSLNEQFF
TRBJ2-1	-	-	TRBV2	TGTGCCAGCAGTGGAGGGCAGACCTACAATGAGCAGTTCTTC	CASSGGQTYNEQFF
TRBJ2-1	TRBD2	-	TRBV11-2	TGTGCCAGCAGCTCGACTAGCGGGAGGGAATCGGACAATGAGCAGTTCTTC	CASSSTSGRESDNEQFF
TRBJ1-2	TRBD1	-	TRBV6-5	TGTGCCAGCAGCTCCGGGACAGTCTATGGCTACACCTTC	CASSSGTVYGYTF
TRBJ2-7	TRBD1	-	TRBV14	TGTGCCAGCAGCCAAATCGGACAGGGGAATCACGAGCAGTACTTC	CASSQIGQGNHEQYF
TRBJ1-4	-	once	TRBV28	TGTGCCAGCGGCGGGGTTTCAACTAATGAAAAACTGTTTTTT	CASGGVSTNEKLFF
TRBJ2-7	-	-	TRBV5-1	TGCGCCAGCCGAGAGGGGGAGCAAAGTGGCGAGCAGTACTTC	CASREGEQSGEQYF
TRBJ2-1	-	-	TRBV29-1	TGCAGCGTGAAAGGGTTCAGGGATAGCTCCTACAATGAGCAGTTCTTC	CSVKGFRDSSYNEQFF
TRBJ1-5	-	-	TRBV28	TGTGCCAGCAGTTTTCTCTGGGACTCCTGGCAACCCAATCAGCCCCAGCATTTT	CASSFLWDSWQPNQPQHF
TRBJ1-5	TRBD1	once	TRBV7-9	TGTGCCAGCAGCTTAGGGACAGGGGATCGGAATCAGCCCCAGCATTTT	CASSLGTGDRNQPQHF
TRBJ1-2	-	-	TRBV4-3	TGCGCCAGCAGCCAAGGAGGGCGAGGCTACACCTTC	CASSQGGRGYTF
TRBJ1-5	-	-	TRBV11-2	TGTGCCAGCAGCTTAGAGGCAGGGTTCTCTCAGCCCCAGCATTTT	CASSLEAGFSQPQHF
TRBJ2-5	-	-	TRBV2	TGTGCCAGCAGGACCCCGGCGGCGACCCAGTACTTC	CASRTPAATQYF
TRBJ2-1	TRBD2	-	TRBV30	TGTGCCTGGACAATGGGACTAGCGCGAAATGAGCAGTTCTTC	CAWTMGLARNEQFF
TRBJ2-7	TRBD2	-	TRBV7-3	TGTGCCAGCAGTTGGGGAGCAGCGGGGACCGCCTACGAGCAGTACTTC	CASSWGAAGTAYEQYF
TRBJ2-7	TRBD2	-	TRBV2	TGTGCCAGCAGCTCTAGCGGGAGCCGCTACGAGCAGTACTTC	CASSSSGSRYEQYF
TRBJ2-4	TRBD1	once	TRBV2	TGTGCCAGCAGTGAAGGGGACAGCCTAAGAGGGGCCAAAAACATTCAGTACTTC	CASSEGDSLRGAKNIQYF
TRBJ2-3	-	-	TRBV27	TGTGCCAGCAACCTGGGAGGCACAGATACGCAGTATTTT	CASNLGGTDTQYF
TRBJ2-7	TRBD1	-	TRBV27	TGTGCCAGCAGTTTAGAACAGGGGGCCGTGGAGCAGTACTTC	CASSLEQGAVEQYF
TRBJ1-6	TRBD1	-	TRBV2	TGTGCCAGCGACCTCACAGGGGGCAATTCACCCCTCCACTTT	CASDLTGGNSPLHF
TRBJ2-1	TRBD2	-	TRBV2	TGTGCCAGCATACCAGGGACTAACTTAGGGAATGAGCAGTTCTTC	CASIPGTNLGNEQFF
TRBJ2-2	-	-	TRBV19	TGTGCCAGTAGTCCCCAGGACGGGGAGCTGTTTTTT	CASSPQDGELFF
TRBJ2-5	-	-	TRBV21-1	TGTGCCAGCAGCAATTTAAATGCGGACAGGGGGAAACTCCAAGAGACCCAGTACTTC	CASSNLNADRGKLQETQYF
TRBJ2-1	TRBD2	few	TRBV7-2	TGTGCCAGCAGCTTGCGAGGGGAAACTAGCGGGAGGATGGATGAGCAGTTCTTC	CASSLRGETSGRMDEQFF
TRBJ1-2	-	-	TRBV5-1	TGCGCCAGCAGCTTGGAGGGGGACACCTATGGCTACACCTTC	CASSLEGDTYGYTF
TRBJ2-1	TRBD2	-	TRBV7-8	TGTGCCAGCAGCCTACCCCGGACTAGCGGGAGTAACACCCGGGATGAGCAGTTCTTC	CASSLPRTSGSNTRDEQFF
TRBJ2-7	TRBD1	-	TRBV5-6	TGTGCCAGCAGCTTCGGGACAGGACCCTACGAGCAGTACTTC	CASSFGTGPYEQYF
TRBJ2-3	-	once	TRBV18	TGTGCCAGCTCACCACCTGCACCAGGGCCTAGCACAGATACGCAGTATTTT	CASSPPAPGPSTDTQYF